This T cell receptor beta chain is from a study of T cell responses to AZD1222 COVID-19 vaccine. Findings of the study overall: Within unmutated variant regions lay the reported targets of nearly half of spike-specific TCRs. At study baseline, merely more than 5 AZD1222 recipients were seropositive. Researchers took repertoire samples only after the peak T cell response had come.

V was trimmed by 3 bases and J by 1 base, leaving 16 bases between them. The germline CDR1 and CDR2 sequences are GTSNPN and SVGIG (reference sequence). This CDR3 is built from 16 residues. TCRdb keeps only in-frame clones here, not all; method: immunoSEQ multiplex PCR. The data hold tens of thousands of clones, with approximately 91% observed a single time. This clone appeared once. Its antigen is not identified. This rearrangement joins TRBV30 to TRBJ1-5; D is uncertain. The sequences come from peripheral blood, collected on day 0 of AZD1222 vaccination. The sequence came from an adult in good health. In DNA, the CDR3 is TGTGCCTGGAGCATAGGGTCTTCTCTGAGCAATCAGCCCCAGCATTTT. It specifies CAWSIGSSLSNQPQHF.